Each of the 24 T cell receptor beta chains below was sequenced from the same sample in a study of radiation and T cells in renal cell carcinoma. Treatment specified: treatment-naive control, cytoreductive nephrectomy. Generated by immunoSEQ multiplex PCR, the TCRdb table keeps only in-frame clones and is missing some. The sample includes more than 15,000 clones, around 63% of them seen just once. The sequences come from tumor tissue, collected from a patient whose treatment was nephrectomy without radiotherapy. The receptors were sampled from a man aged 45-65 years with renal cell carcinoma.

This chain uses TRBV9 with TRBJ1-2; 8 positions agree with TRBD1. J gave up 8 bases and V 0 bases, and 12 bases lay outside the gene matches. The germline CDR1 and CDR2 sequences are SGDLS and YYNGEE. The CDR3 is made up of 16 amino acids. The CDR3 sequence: CASSVDPTTGGEGYTF. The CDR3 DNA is TGTGCCAGCAGCGTAGACCCAACTACAGGGGGGGAAGGCTACACCTTC.

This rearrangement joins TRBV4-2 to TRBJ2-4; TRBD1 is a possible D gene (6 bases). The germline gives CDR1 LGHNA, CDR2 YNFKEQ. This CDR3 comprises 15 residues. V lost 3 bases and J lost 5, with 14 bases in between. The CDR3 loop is CASSHGPGQQNIQYF. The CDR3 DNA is TGTGCCAGCAGCCATGGACCGGGACAACAAAACATTCAGTACTTC.

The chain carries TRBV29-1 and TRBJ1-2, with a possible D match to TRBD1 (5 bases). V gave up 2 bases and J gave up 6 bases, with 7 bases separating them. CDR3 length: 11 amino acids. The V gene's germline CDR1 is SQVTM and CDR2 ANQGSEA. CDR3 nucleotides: TGCAGCGTTGAACAGGGAAATGGCTACACCTTC. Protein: CSVEQGNGYTF.

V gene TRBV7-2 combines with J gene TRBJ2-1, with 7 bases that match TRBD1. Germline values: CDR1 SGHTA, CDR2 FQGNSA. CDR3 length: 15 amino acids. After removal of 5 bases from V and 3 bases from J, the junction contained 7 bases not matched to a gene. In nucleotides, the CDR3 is TGTGCCAGCAGCCTGGGACAGAGTTTCTACAATGAGCAGTTCTTC. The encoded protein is CASSLGQSFYNEQFF.

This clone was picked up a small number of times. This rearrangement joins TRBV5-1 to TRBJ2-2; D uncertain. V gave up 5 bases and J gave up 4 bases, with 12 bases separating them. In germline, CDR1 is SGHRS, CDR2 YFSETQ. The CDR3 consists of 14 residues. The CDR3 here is CASRRAGSTGELFF. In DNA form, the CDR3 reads TGCGCCAGCAGACGGGCAGGCAGCACCGGGGAGCTGTTTTTT. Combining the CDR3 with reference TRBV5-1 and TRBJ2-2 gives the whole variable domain KAGVTQTPRYLIKTRGQQVTLSCSPISGHRSVSWYQQTPGQGLQFLFEYFSETQRNKGNFPGRFSGRQFSNSRSEMNVSTLELGDSALYLCASRRAGSTGELFFGEGSRLTVL.

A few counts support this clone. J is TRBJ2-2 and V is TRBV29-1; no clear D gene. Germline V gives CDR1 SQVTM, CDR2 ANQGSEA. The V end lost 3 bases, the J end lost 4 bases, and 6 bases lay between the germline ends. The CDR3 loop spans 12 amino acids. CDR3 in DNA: TGCAGCGTTGAGCCCGTCACCGGGGAGCTGTTTTTT. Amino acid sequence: CSVEPVTGELFF.

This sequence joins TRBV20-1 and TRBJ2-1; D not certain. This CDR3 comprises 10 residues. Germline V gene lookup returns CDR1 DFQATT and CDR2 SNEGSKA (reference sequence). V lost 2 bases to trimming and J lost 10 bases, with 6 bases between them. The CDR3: CSARYGEQFF. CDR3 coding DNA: TGCAGTGCTAGATACGGAGAGCAGTTCTTC.

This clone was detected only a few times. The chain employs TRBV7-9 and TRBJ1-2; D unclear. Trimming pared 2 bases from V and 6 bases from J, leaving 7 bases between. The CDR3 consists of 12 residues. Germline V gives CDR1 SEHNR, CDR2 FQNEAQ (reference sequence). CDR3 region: CASSLWVDGYTF. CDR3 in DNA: TGTGCCAGCAGCTTATGGGTGGATGGCTACACCTTC.

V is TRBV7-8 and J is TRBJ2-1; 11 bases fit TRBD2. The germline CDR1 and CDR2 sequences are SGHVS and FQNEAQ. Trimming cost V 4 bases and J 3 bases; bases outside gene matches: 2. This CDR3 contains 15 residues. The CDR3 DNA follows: TGTGCCAGCAGCTATAGCGGGGGGGGCTACAATGAGCAGTTCTTC. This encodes CASSYSGGGYNEQFF.

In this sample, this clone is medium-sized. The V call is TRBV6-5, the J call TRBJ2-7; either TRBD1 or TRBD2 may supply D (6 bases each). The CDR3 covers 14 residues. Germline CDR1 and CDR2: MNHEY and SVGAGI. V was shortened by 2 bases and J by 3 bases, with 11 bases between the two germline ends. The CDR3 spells CASSYGGPGYEQYF. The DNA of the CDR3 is TGTGCCAGCAGTTACGGGGGGCCGGGCTACGAGCAGTACTTC.

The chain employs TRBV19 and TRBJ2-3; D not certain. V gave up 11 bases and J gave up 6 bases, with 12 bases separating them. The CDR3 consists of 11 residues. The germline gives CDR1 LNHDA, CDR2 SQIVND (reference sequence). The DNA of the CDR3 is TGTGCCGGTCGCATAGGGGATACGCAGTATTTT. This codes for CAGRIGDTQYF.

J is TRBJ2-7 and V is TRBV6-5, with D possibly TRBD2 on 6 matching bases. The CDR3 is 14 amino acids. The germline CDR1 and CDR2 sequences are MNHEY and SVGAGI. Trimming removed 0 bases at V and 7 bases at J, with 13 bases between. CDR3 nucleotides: TGTGCCAGCAGTTACTCCCCTAGGCGGGGAGAGCAGTACTTC. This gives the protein CASSYSPRRGEQYF.

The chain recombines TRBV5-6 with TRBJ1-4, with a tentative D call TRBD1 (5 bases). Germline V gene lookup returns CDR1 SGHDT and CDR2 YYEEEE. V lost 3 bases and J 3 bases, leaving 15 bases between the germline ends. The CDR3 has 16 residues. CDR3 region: CASSSGAGRPNEKLFF. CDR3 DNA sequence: TGTGCCAGCAGCTCCGGGGCCGGGCGGCCTAATGAAAAACTGTTTTTT.

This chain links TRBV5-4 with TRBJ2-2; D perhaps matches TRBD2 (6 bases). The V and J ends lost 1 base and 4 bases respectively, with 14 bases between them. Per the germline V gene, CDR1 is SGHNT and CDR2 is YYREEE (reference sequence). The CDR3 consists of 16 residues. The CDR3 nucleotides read TGTGCCAGCAGCTTGTTGGAGGGGAGTTTCACCGGGGAGCTGTTTTTT. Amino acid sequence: CASSLLEGSFTGELFF.

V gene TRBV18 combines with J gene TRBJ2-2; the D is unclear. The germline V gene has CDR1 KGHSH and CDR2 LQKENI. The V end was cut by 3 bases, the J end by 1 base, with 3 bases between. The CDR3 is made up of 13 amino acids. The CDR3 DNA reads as TGTGCCAGCTCACCTCTGAACACCGGGGAGCTGTTTTTT. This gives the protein CASSPLNTGELFF.

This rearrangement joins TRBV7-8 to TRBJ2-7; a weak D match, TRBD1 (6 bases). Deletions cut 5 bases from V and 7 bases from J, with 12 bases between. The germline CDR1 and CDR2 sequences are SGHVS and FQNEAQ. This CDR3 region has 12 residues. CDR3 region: CASSLFTGEQYF. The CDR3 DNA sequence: TGTGCCAGCAGCCTTTTCACAGGGGAGCAGTACTTC.

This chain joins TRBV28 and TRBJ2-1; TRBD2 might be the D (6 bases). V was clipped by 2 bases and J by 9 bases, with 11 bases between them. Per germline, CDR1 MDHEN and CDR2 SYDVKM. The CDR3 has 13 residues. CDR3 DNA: TGTGCCAGCAGTTTAAGAATGGGGGGTGAGCAGTTCTTC. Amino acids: CASSLRMGGEQFF.

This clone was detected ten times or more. CDR3 sequence reads: CASSLALGQGYEQYF. The CDR3 bases are TGTGCCAGCAGCTTAGCATTAGGACAGGGCTACGAGCAGTACTTC. The chain carries TRBV7-6 and TRBJ2-7; the match to TRBD1 covers 8 bases. The CDR3 length is 15 residues. CDR1 is SGHVS and CDR2 is FNYEAQ in the germline V gene. V lost 0 bases to trimming and J lost 3 bases; unmatched junction nucleotides: 4.

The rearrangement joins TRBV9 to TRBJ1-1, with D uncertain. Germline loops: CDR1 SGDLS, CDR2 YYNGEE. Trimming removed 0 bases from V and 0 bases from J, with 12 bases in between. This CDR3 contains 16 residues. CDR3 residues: CASSVESVSVNTEAFF. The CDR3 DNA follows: TGTGCCAGCAGCGTAGAGTCGGTCAGCGTGAACACTGAAGCTTTCTTT.

The CDR3, as DNA: TGCGCCAGCAGCCAAGAAGGGCCGATAAACACTGAAGCTTTCTTT. This translates into CASSQEGPINTEAFF. The rearrangement uses TRBV4-3 and TRBJ1-1; D gene uncertain. V was pared by 0 bases and J by 2 bases, with 10 bases between. The germline CDR1 and CDR2 sequences are LGHNA and YSLEER. The CDR3 has 15 amino acids.

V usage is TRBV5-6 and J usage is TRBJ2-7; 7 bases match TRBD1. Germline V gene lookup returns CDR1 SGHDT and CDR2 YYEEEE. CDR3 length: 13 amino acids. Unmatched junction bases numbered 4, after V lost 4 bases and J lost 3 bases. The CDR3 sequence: CASSRRDSYEQYF. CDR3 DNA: TGTGCCAGCAGCAGACGGGACAGCTACGAGCAGTACTTC.

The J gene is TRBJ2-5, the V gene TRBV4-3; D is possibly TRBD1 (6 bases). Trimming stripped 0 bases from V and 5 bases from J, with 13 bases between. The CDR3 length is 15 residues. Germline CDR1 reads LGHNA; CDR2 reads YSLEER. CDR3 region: CASSQEAQGAETQYF. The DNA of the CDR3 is TGCGCCAGCAGCCAAGAAGCACAGGGAGCCGAGACCCAGTACTTC.

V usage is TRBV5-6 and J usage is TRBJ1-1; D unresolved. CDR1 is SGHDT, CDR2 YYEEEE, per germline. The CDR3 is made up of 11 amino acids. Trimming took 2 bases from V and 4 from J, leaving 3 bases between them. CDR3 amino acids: CASSFSTEAFF. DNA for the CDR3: TGTGCCAGCAGCTTTTCCACTGAAGCTTTCTTT.

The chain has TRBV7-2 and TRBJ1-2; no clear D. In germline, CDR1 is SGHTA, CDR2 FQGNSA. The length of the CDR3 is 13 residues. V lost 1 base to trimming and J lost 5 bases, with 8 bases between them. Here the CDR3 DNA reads TGTGCCAGCAGCTTAGATAACGTGTATGGCTACACCTTC. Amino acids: CASSLDNVYGYTF.